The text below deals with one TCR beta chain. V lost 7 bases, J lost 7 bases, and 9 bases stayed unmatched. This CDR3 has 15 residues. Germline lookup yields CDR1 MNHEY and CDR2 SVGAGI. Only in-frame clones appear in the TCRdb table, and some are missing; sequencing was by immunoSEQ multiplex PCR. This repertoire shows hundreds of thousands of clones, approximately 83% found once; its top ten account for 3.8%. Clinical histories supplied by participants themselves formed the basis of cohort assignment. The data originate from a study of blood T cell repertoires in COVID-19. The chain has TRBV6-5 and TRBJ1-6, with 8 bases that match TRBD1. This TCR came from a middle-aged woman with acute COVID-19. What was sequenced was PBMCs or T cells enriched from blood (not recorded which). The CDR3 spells CASNSLGQGNSPLHF. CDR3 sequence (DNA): TGTGCCAGCAACTCCCTAGGACAGGGCAATTCACCCCTCCACTTT.